The sequence of this TCR beta chain was determined in a study of blood T cell repertoires in COVID-19 (dated by TCRdb to 2020 to 2022). In terms of the full investigation: Samples covering the acute and convalescent phases of COVID-19 were provided by collaborators in the United States, Italy and Spain. The sample metadata nearly always contained a de-identified subject ID, COVID-19 status, age in years and sex. A freely available public database, intended as a resource for researchers studying the immune response to SARS-CoV-2, is where the repertoires were released. The samples were drawn from two sources: the first 160 participants of the ongoing ImmuneRACE study, and about 1,300 subjects contributed by 6 global collaborators. Where available, HLA class I and class II types were taken from metadata supplied by the sample provider and were not determined by assay-based typing. Subjects who had been exposed to COVID-19, were actively infected with it, or had recovered from it provided the deeply sampled blood TCRbeta repertoires that made up the dataset. The material from the prospective study consisted of cDNA or gDNA derived from T cells, B-cell-depleted T cells, or PBMCs.

About this clone: Its cognate antigen has yet to be identified. It has no much larger one-base neighbor in the sample; base qualities were not kept.

Broad study findings and their caveats: How much clinical and demographic metadata was included differed by source and by participant, and the metadata was provided uncurated.

Each collaborating institution followed its own protocols to collect whole blood in K2EDTA tubes. Collaborator samples were shipped for TCRbeta analysis as frozen whole blood, isolated PBMCs, or DNA extracted from either sample type. The immunoSEQ Assay, a bias-controlled multiplex PCR, was used to amplify TCRbeta CDR3 regions from genomic DNA. Per the source publication's procedure: The number of nucleated cells in each sample was estimated from the amplification of reference gene primers within the assay. To quantify the absolute abundance of each unique TCRbeta CDR3 rearrangement, sequence reads were collapsed and filtered. Productive Simpson clonality was computed per sample as the square root of Simpson's diversity index over productive rearrangements. The source is immuneACCESS, and TCRdb retained only in-frame sequences with V and J called. Part of the clones is not carried over; for the studies checked, unresolved V genes explain less than half of this, and the remainder is unexplained. D and trimming were read from the DNA, whereas the V and J calls and clone size are those reported in that table. The sample records around 180,000 clones, 84% of which are singletons. The top ten clonotypes cover approximately 7.3% of the sample.

The source material was peripheral blood. The clonotype was recovered from a human donor in a cohort sampled during active COVID-19.

CDR3 region: CASSRRDSEDYGYTF. The sequenced DNA: TGTGCCAGCAGCCGCCGGGACAGTGAGGACTATGGCTACACCTTC. The V and J genes are TRBV11-2 and TRBJ1-2, and 7 junctional nucleotides match TRBD1. CDR1 and CDR2 (SGHAT, FQNNGV) derive from the germline V gene. The junction shows trimming of 5 bases on V and 3 bases on J, and the gene matches do not reach 9 bases of it. The CDR3 contains 15 residues, cysteine and phenylalanine counted. Solely the CDR3 DNA is kept, with 45 bases framed from the first base. With all but the CDR3 taken from the reference TRBV11-2 and TRBJ1-2 genes, the full variable domain is: EAGVAQSPRYKIIEKRQSVAFWCNPISGHATLYWYQQILGQGPKLLIQFQNNGVVDDSQLPKDRFSAERLKGVDSTLKIQPAKLEDSAVYLCASSRRDSEDYGYTFGSGTRLTVV.